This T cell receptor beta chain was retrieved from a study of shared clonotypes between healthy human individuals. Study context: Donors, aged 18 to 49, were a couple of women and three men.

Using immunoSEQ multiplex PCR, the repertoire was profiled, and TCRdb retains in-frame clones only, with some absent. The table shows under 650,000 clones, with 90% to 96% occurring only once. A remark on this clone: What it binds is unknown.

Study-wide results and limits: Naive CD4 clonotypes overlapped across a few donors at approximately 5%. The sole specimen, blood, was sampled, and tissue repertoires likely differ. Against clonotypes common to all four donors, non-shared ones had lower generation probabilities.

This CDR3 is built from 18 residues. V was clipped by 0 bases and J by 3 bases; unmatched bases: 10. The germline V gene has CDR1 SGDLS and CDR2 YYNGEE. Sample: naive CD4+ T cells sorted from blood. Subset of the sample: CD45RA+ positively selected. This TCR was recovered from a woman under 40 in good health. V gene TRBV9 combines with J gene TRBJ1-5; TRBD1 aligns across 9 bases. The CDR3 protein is CASSVEQGAGALNQPQHF. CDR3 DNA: TGTGCCAGCAGCGTAGAACAGGGGGCCGGGGCCCTCAATCAGCCCCAGCATTTT.